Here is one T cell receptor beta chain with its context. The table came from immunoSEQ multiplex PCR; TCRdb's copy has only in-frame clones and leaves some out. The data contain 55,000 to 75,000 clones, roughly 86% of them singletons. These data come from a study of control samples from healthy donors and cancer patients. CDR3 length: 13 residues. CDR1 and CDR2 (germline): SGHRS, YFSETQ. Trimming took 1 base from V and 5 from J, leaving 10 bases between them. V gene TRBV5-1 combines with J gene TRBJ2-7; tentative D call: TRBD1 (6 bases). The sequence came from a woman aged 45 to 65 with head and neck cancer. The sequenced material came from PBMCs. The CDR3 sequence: CASSLPGADEQYF. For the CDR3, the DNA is TGCGCCAGCAGCTTGCCAGGGGCCGACGAGCAGTACTTC.